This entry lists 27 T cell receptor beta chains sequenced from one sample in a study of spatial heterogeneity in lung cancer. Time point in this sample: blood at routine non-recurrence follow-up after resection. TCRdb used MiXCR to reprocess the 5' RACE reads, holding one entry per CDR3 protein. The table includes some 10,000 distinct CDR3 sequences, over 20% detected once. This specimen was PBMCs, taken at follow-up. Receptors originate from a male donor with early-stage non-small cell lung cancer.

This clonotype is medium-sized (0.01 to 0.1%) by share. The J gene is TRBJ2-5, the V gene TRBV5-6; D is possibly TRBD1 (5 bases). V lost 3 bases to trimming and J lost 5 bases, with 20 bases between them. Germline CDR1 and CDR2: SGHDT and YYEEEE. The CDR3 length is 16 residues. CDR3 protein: CASSSGATPGGETQYF. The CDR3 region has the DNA TGTGCCAGCAGCTCTGGGGCTACTCCCGGTGGGGAGACCCAGTACTTC.

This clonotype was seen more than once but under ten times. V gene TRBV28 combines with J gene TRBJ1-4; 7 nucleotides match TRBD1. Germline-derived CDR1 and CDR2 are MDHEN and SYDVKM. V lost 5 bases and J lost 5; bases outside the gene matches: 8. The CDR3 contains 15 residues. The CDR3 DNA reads TGTGCCAGCAGTCTTACAGGGGCTGTAAATGAAAAACTGTTTTTT. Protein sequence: CASSLTGAVNEKLFF.

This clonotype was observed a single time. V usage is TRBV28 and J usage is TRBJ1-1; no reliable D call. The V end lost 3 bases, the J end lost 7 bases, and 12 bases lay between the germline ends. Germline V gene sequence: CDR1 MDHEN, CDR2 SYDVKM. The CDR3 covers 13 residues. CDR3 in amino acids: CASSLSTTHEAFF. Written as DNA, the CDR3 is TGTGCCAGCAGTTTGTCGACAACACATGAAGCTTTCTTT.

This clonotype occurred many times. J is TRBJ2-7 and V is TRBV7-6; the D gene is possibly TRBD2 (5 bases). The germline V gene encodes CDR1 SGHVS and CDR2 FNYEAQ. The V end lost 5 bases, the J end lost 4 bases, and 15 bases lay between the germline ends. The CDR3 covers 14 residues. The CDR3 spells CASSRGLGGYEQYF. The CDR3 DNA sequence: TGTGCCAGCAGCCGGGGATTGGGTGGGTACGAGCAGTACTTC.

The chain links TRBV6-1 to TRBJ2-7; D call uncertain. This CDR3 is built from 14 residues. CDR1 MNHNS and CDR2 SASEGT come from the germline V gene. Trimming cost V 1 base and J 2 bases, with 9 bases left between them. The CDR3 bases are TGTGCCAGCAGTGAAGACGCAGGACCCTACGAGCAGTACTTC. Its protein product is CASSEDAGPYEQYF.

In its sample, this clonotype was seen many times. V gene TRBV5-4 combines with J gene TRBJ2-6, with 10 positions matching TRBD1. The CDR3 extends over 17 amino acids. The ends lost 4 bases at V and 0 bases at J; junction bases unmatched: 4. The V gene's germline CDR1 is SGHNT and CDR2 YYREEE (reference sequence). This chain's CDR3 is CASSLGQGHSGANVLTF. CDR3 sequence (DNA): TGTGCCAGCAGCCTGGGACAGGGGCACTCTGGGGCCAACGTCCTGACTTTC.

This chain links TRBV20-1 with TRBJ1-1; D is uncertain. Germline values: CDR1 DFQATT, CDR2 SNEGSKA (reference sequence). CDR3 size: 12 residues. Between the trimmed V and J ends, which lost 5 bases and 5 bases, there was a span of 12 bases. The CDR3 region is CSAPNDGTEAFF. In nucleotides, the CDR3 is TGCAGTGCTCCTAACGATGGAACTGAAGCTTTCTTT.

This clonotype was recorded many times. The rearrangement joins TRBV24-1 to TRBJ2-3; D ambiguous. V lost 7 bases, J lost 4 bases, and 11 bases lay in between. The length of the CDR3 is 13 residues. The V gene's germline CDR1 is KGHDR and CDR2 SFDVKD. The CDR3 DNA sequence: TGTGCCACCAGCTCTTGGCCTTCAGATACGCAGTATTTT. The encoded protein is CATSSWPSDTQYF.

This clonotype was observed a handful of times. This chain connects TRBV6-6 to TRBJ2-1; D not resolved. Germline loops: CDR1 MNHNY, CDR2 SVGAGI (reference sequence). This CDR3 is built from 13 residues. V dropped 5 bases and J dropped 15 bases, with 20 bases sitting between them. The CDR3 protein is CASSPNAGLDTFF. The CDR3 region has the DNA TGTGCCAGCAGTCCAAACGCCGGCCTTGACACGTTCTTC.

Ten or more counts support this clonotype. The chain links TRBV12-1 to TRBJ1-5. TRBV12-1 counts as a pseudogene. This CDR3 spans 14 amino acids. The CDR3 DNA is TGTGCCAGCAGTAGGAGGGTCGTCAATCAGCCCCAGCATTTT. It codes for CASSRRVVNQPQHF.

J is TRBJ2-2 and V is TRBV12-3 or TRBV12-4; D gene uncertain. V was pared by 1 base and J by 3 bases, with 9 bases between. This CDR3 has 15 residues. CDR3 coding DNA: TGTGCCAGCAGTTTAGGGGTTAGATACACCGGGGAGCTGTTTTTT. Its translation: CASSLGVRYTGELFF.

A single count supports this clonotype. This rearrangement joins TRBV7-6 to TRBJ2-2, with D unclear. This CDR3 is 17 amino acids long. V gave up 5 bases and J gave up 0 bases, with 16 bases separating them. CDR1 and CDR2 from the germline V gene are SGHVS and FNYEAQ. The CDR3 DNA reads TGTGCCAGCAGCCCAAGGACCATGCCGGCGAACACCGGGGAGCTGTTTTTT. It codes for CASSPRTMPANTGELFF.

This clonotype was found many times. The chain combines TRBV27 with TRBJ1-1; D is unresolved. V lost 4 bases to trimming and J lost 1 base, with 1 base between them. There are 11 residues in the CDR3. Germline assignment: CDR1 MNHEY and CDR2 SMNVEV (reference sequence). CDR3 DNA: TGTGCCAGCAGTTCGAACACTGAAGCTTTCTTT. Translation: CASSSNTEAFF.

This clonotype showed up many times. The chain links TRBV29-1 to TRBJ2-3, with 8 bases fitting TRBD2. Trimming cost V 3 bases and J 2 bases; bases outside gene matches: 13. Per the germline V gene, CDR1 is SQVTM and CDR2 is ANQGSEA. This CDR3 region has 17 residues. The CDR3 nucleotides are TGCAGCGTTGAGAGTTCTGGTCTAGCGGGCTACACAGATACGCAGTATTTT. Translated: CSVESSGLAGYTDTQYF.

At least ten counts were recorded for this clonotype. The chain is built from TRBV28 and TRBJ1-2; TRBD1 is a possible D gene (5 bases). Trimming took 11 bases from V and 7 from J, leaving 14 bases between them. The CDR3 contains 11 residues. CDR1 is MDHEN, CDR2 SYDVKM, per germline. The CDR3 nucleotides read TGTGCCTCCGCGGGGGTGCTTGGCTACACCTTC. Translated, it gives CASAGVLGYTF.

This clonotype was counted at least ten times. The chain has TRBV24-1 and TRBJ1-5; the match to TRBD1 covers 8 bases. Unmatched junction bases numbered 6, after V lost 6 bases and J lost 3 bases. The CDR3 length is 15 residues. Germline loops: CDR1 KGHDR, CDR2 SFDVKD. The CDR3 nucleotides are TGTGCCACCAGTTTTGGACAGGGAGACAATCAGCCCCAGCATTTT. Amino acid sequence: CATSFGQGDNQPQHF.

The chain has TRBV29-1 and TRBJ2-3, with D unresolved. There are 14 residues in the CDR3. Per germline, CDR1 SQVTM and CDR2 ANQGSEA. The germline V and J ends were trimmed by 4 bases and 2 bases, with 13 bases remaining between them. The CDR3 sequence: CSVGIGTTTDTQYF. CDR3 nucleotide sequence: TGCAGCGTTGGAATAGGAACGACCACAGATACGCAGTATTTT.

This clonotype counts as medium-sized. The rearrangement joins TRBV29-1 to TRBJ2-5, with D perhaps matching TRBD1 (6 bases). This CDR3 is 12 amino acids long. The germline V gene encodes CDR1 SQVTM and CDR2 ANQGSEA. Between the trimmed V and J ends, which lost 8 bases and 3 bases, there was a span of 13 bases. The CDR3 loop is CSLWDTEETQYF. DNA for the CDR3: TGCAGCTTATGGGACACCGAAGAGACCCAGTACTTC.

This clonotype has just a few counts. The CDR3 spells CASSSGANVLTF. CDR3 in DNA: TGTGCCAGCAGCTCCGGGGCCAACGTCCTGACTTTC. The chain is built from TRBV7-9 and TRBJ2-6, with D unresolved. The CDR3 covers 12 residues. Looked up from germline, CDR1 is SEHNR and CDR2 is FQNEAQ (reference sequence). Trimming stripped 4 bases from V and 4 bases from J, with 2 bases between.

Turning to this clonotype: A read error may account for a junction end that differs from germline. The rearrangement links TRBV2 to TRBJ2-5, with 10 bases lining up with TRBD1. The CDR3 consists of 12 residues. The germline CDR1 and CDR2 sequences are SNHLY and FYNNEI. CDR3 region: CASRDRGETQYF. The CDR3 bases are TGTGCAAGCAGGGACAGGGGAGAGACCCAGTACTTC.

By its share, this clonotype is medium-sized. The CDR3 DNA reads TGTGCCAGCAGCTTAGGACCAGCGGGGTACAACGAGCAGTACTTC. As protein: CASSLGPAGYNEQYF. The chain joins TRBV7-6 to TRBJ2-7, with TRBD2 matching 7 bases. Germline loops: CDR1 SGHVS, CDR2 FNYEAQ. V was clipped by 1 base and J by 5 bases; unmatched bases: 8. The CDR3 consists of 15 residues.

The CDR3 region is CASSLGWVRNTEAFF. The CDR3 bases are TGTGCCAGCAGCTTAGGATGGGTGAGGAACACTGAAGCTTTCTTT. V gene TRBV7-2 combines with J gene TRBJ1-1, with D uncertain. Trimming shortened V by 1 base and J by 1 base, and 10 bases separated the two germline ends. The CDR3 is 15 residues long. Germline CDR1 is SGHTA and CDR2 is FQGNSA.

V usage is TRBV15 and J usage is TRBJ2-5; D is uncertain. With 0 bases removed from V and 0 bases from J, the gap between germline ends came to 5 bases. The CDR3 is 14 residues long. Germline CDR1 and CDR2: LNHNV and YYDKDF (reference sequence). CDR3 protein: CATSRELNQETQYF. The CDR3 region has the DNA TGTGCCACCAGCAGAGAATTGAACCAAGAGACCCAGTACTTC.

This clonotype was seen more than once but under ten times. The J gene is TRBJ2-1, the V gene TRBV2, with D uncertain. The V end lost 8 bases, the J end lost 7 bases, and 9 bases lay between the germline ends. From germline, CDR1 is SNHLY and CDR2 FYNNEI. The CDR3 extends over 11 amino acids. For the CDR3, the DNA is TGTGCCAGCCAACTCGGAAATGAGCAGTTCTTC. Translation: CASQLGNEQFF.

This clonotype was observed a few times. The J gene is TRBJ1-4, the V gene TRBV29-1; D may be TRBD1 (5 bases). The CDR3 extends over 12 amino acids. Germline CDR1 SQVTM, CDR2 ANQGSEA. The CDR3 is CSAGGADEKLFF. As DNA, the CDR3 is TGCAGTGCGGGGGGAGCGGACGAAAAACTGTTTTTT.

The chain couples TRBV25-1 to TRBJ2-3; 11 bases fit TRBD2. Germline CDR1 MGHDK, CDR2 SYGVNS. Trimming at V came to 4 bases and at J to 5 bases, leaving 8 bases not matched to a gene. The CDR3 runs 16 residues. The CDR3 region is CASSGGSGGARDTQYF. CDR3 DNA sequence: TGTGCCAGCAGTGGTGGTAGCGGGGGGGCAAGAGATACGCAGTATTTT.

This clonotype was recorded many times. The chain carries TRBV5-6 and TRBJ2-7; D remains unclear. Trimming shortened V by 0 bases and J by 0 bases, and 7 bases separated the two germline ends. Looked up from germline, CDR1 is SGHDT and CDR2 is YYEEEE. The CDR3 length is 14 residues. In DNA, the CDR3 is TGTGCCAGCAGCTTGGACGCTAGCTCCTACGAGCAGTACTTC. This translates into CASSLDASSYEQYF.